The subject of this entry is one T cell receptor beta chain. Its antigen remains unknown. CDR1 is WSHSY, CDR2 SAAADI, per germline. V shed 3 bases and J shed 7 bases, with 6 bases lying between them. CDR3 length equals 11 residues. Calling Graves' hyperthyroidism stable meant ophthalmopathy did not progress within 18 months. Patients having uncontrolled infection, another autoimmune disease, pregnancy or lactation were not included. The diagnostic basis comprised clinical symptoms, serum thyroxine and TRAb, thyroid ultrasound and orbital computed tomography. The sample originates from a study of T cells in Graves' hyperthyroidism and ophthalmopathy. RNA transcripts provided the source from which TCR beta CDR3 regions were amplified. Initially, a first-round RT-PCR of the TCR CDR3 employed the HTBI primer set. Via MiXCR, TCRdb re-called the multiplex PCR reads, giving one row per CDR3 protein. The table lists nearly 750,000 distinct CDR3 sequences, about 35% of them singletons.

Study observations and caveats: By a 13 V-J model, ophthalmopathy was set apart from stable hyperthyroidism.

Source material: blood. The chain is built from TRBV10-2 and TRBJ1-2, with D possibly TRBD1 on 5 matching bases. The clonotype comes from a woman in her 40s with Graves' hyperthyroidism. The CDR3 loop is CASSDDSGYTF. The CDR3 DNA is TGCGCCAGCAGTGACGACAGTGGCTACACCTTC.